Included here is one T cell receptor beta chain sequence, with context. What it recognizes is unknown. Given a much more abundant clone one base away, this may be a read error. Constant-region priming of about 0.5 ug total RNA yielded TCR beta cDNA. Employing slightly modified ARM-PCR, three nested multiplex PCR rounds were run, and these gave rise to the TCR beta libraries. Amplification in the first two PCR rounds was performed using TRBV1-TRBV30 forward primers and a C-beta reverse primer for approximately 10 cycles each. TCRdb reprocessed the multiplex PCR reads with MiXCR, giving one entry per CDR3 protein. The table records approximately 330,000 distinct CDR3 sequences, less than 65% of them present only once. This CDR3 is 15 amino acids long. The ends were cut back, 5 bases at V and 1 base at J, with 15 bases in the middle. Germline V gene sequence: CDR1 MGHRA, CDR2 YSYEKL. This record comes from a study of tumor-infiltrating lymphocytes in primary liver carcinoma.

Study-level findings and limits: Paired tumor-adjacent and tumor-blood samples overlapped less than tumor region pairs did. Blood's top-250-clone fraction was significantly lower than that of tumors (p = 0.039).

For blood RNA, unsorted whole blood served as the source, and germline DNA was extracted too. V gene TRBV4-1 combines with J gene TRBJ2-7, with D hard to call. The clonotype was recovered from a man aged 40-50 years with primary liver carcinoma and hepatitis B virus infection. Sequencing was carried out using peripheral blood. This chain's CDR3 is CASSTAPHWSYEQYF. In DNA, the CDR3 is TGCGCCAGCAGCACGGCACCCCACTGGTCCTACGAGCAGTACTTC.